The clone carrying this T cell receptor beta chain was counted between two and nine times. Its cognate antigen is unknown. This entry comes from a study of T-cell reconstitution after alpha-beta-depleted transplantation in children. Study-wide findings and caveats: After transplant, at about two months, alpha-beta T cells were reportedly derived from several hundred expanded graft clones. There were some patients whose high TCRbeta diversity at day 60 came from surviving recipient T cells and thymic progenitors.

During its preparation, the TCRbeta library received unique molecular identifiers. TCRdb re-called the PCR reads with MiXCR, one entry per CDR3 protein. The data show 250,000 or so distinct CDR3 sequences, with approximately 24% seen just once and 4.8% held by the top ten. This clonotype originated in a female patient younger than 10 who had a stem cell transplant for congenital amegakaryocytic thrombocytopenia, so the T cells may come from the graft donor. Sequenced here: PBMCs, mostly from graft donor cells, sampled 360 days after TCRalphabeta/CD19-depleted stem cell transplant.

Here the CDR3 reads CASSLDSVETQYF. For the CDR3, the DNA is TGTGCCAGCAGCTTGGACAGCGTAGAGACCCAGTACTTC. The V call is TRBV7-9, the J call TRBJ2-5; a possible D gene is TRBD1 (6 bases). The CDR3 is made up of 13 amino acids. Germline loops: CDR1 SEHNR, CDR2 FQNEAQ (reference sequence). V was trimmed by 3 bases and J by 4 bases, leaving 9 bases between them.